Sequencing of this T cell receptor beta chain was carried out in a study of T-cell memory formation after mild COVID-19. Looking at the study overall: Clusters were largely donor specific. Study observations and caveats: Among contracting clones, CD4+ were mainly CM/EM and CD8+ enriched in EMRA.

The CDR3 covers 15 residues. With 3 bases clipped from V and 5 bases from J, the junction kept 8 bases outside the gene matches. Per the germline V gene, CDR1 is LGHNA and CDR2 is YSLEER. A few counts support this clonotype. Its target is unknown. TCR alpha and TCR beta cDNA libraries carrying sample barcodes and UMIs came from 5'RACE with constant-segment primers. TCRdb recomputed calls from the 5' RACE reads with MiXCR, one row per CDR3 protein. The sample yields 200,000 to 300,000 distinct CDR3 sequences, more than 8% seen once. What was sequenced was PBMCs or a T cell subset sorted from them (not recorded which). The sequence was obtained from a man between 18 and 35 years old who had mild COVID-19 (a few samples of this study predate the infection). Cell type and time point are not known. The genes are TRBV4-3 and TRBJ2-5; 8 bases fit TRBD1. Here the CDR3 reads CASSQNYRGLETQYF. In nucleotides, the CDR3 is TGCGCCAGCAGCCAGAACTACAGGGGGTTGGAGACCCAGTACTTC.